This TCR beta chain was recovered during a study of early T cells in non-severe SARS-CoV-2 infection (dated by TCRdb to the early 2020s). A note on the overall study: Because TCR sequencing relied on bulk RNA taken from unsorted whole blood, pairing of alpha and beta chains was not possible.

This was a case-control study nested in a cohort of healthcare workers in London, UK, who had nasopharyngeal swab PCR tests and blood samples taken every week. Healthcare workers were recruited during the week of the UK lockdown, between 23 and 31 March 2020, and followed weekly for up to roughly 15 weeks. With regard to this clonotype: Its antigen has not been determined. At one end the junction does not follow the germline gene, possibly because of a read error.

The receptor library was made with 5' RACE. Instrument on record: NextSeq 500. Unique molecular identifiers were attached to individual cDNA molecules in the TCR library protocol so that sequencing error and PCR bias could be corrected. Sequencing covered both TCR alpha and beta chains, and within each sample the abundances of alpha and beta sequences were tightly co-correlated. The original methods were these. Decombinator V4 was used to annotate TCR sequences for V gene, J gene and CDR3. Expanded TCRs were defined as changing significantly between any two time points under a Poisson model with p below 0.0001. TCR abundances were normalised to the total number of TCRs sequenced per sample and were expressed as counts per million. MAIT TCRs were defined by TRAV1-2 paired with TRAJ12, TRAJ20 or TRAJ33, and iNKT TCRs by TRAV10 paired with TRAJ18. A search of VDJdb, accessed on 1 November 2021, was run for TCRs annotated to CMV, EBV and SARS-CoV-2, with TCRs annotated for multiple antigens excluded. TCRdb applied fastp at Q25 and MiXCR to the public reads, then kept only in-frame beta chains. Rows with a matching CDR3 protein are joined into one entry that keeps the most common DNA and genes. The V and J calls and clone size are TCRdb's, not the authors'. The sample table contains roughly 70,000 distinct CDR3 sequences; only one count was recorded for 20% of them. The ten largest clones capture more than 15% of the sample.

Overall study outcomes, separate from this receptor: VDJdb matching was skewed toward anti-spike CD8 responses and likely underestimated virus-specific expansions, missing private and CD4 specificities.

The germline V gene supplies CDR1 SGDLS and CDR2 YYNGEE. The CDR3 has 15 amino acids, counting the end cysteine and phenylalanine. Left in the record is the CDR3 DNA by itself, 45 bases read in frame from the first base. Sequences were derived from whole blood, sampled at baseline. The origin of this receptor is an adult who was a healthcare worker with PCR-confirmed SARS-CoV-2 infection or an uninfected control (not recorded which). The chain joins TRBV9 to TRBJ1-6, with the D gene too uncertain to name. The base sequence is TGTGCCAGCAGCGTAGCGCCCGGTTATAATTCACCCCTCTACTTT. Its protein is CASSVAPGYNSPLYF.